This T cell receptor beta chain originates from a study of shared clonotypes between healthy human individuals. The study, taken as a whole, reports: Investigators expected sequencing depth to affect clonotype sharing among donors.

V lost 5 bases to trimming and J lost 4 bases; unmatched junction nucleotides: 10. This CDR3 is 16 amino acids long. Germline V lookup: CDR1 SGHTA, CDR2 FQGTGA. Concerning this clone itself: Its antigen is currently unknown.

It was across several immunoSEQ plates that each subset's genomic DNA was evenly split. Replicate PCRs were loaded with approximately 300 ng DNA from unsorted PBMC, about 32,000 T cell genomes. Source study methods: Filtering differed, since immunoSEQ gave only junction sequences and no quality scores. TCRdb's copy holds only in-frame clones and misses some; the assay was immunoSEQ multiplex PCR. V and J calls and clone size follow that table, whereas D and trimming were derived from the DNA. The sample consists of 450,000 to 600,000 clones, roughly 78% of them appearing once. This TCR derives from a middle-aged woman in good health. Some clones in this sample may be carry-over from other donors' samples. Sequenced: PBMCs. V is TRBV7-3 and J is TRBJ2-5; 10 positions match TRBD2. This CDR3 reads CASSIGLAGGAETQYF. CDR3 DNA: TGTGCCAGCAGCATCGGATTAGCGGGAGGTGCAGAGACCCAGTACTTC.